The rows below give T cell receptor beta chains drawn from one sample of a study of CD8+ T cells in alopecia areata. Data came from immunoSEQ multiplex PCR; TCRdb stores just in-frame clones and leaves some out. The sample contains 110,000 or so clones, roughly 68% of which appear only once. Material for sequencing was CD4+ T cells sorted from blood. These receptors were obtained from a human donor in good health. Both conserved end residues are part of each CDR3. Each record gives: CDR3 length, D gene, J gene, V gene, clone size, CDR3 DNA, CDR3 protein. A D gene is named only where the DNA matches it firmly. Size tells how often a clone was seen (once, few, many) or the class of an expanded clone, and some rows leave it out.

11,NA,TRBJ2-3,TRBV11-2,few,TGTGCCAGCAGCACCACAGATACGCAGTATTTT,CASSTTDTQYF
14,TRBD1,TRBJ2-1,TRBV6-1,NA,TGTGCCAGCAGTTCCCGGGACAGAAACAATGAGCAGTTCTTC,CASSSRDRNNEQFF
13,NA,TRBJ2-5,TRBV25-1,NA,TGTGCCAGCAGTGAAGGTCCACAAGAGACCCAGTACTTC,CASSEGPQETQYF
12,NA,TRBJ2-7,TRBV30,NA,TGTGCCTGGAGGGAAAGCTCCTACGAGCAGTACTTC,CAWRESSYEQYF
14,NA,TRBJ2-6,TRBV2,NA,TGTGCCAGCACGACCAGGACAGGGGCCAACGTCCTGACTTTC,CASTTRTGANVLTF
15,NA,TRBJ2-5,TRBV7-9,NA,TGTGCCAGCACACTAAGTTCCGGGACTGGGGAGACCCAGTACTTC,CASTLSSGTGETQYF
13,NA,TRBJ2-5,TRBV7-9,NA,TGTGCCAGCAGCTTAAGGTTGAAGGAGACCCAGTACTTC,CASSLRLKETQYF
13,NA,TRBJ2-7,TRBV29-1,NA,TGCAGCGTTGTGCAGACAGTGACCTACGAGCAGTACTTC,CSVVQTVTYEQYF
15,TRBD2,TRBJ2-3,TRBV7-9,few,TGTGCCAGCAGCTTGACTAGCGGGGGCACAGATACGCAGTATTTT,CASSLTSGGTDTQYF
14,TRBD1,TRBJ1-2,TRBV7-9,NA,TGTGCCAGCAGCGTGGGACAGCCGGCGGATGGCTACACCTTC,CASSVGQPADGYTF
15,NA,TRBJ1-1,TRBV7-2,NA,TGTGCCAGCAGCTTTGGGGGCCGGGTTGACACTGAAGCTTTCTTT,CASSFGGRVDTEAFF
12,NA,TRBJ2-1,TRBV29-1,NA,TGCAGCGTTGCCGGCCGACACAATGAGCAGTTCTTC,CSVAGRHNEQFF
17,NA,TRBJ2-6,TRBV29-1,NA,TGCAGCCGGGGGCGCGAATCCTCAAGCTCTGGGGCCAACGTCCTGACTTTC,CSRGRESSSSGANVLTF
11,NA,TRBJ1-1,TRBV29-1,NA,TGCAGCGTTGTGAAGAACACTGAAGCTTTCTTT,CSVVKNTEAFF
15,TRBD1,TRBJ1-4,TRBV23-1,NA,TGCGCGGCGGGGACAGGGGCAAAGGGAAATGAAAAACTGTTTTTT,CAAGTGAKGNEKLFF
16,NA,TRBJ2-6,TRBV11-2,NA,TGTGCCAGCAGCTTAGGTCCCGGGCCTGGGGCCAACGTCCTGACTTTC,CASSLGPGPGANVLTF
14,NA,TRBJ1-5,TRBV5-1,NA,TGCGCCAGCAGCTCAGGGCTAGGCAATCAGCCCCAGCATTTT,CASSSGLGNQPQHF
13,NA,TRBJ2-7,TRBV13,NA,TGTGCCAGCAGCGGACTCATATACGGGGAGCAGTACTTC,CASSGLIYGEQYF
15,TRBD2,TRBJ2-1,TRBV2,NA,TGTGCCAGCACAGCCGGGACTAGCTCCTACAATGAGCAGTTCTTC,CASTAGTSSYNEQFF
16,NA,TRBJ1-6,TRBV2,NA,TGTGCCAGCAGATCCTCGGAGGTCACCTATAATTCACCCCTCCACTTT,CASRSSEVTYNSPLHF
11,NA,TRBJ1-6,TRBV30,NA,TGTGCCTGGAGAACGGGCTCACCCCTCCACTTT,CAWRTGSPLHF